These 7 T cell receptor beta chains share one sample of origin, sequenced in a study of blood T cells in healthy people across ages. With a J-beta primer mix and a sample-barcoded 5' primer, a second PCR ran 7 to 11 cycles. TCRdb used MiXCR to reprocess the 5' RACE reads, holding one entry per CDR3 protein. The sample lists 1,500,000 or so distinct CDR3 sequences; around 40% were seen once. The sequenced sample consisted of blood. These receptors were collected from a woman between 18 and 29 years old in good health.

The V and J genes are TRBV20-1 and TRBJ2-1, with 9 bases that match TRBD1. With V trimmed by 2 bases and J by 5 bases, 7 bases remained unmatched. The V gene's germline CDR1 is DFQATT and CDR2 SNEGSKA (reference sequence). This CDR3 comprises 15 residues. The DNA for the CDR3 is TGCAGTGCTAGACACCGGGACAGGGCCAACAATGAGCAGTTCTTC. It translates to CSARHRDRANNEQFF.

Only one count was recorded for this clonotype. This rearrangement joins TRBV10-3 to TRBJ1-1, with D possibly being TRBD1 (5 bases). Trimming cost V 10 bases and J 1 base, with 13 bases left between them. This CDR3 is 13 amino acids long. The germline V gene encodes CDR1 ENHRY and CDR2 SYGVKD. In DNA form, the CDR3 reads TGTGCCACAGAGACAGCGACGAACACTGAAGCTTTCTTT. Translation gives CATETATNTEAFF.

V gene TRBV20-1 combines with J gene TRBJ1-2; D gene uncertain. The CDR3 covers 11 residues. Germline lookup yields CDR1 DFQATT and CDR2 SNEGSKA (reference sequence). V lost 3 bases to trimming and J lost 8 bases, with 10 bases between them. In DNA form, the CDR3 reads TGCAGTGCTAGGTTGGGGTCCGGCTACACCTTC. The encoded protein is CSARLGSGYTF.

The CDR3 nucleotides read TGTGCCAGCAGTTTGGGAGGGCAGAACAATCAGCCCCAGCATTTT. Its translation is CASSLGGQNNQPQHF. The chain recombines TRBV12-3 or TRBV12-4 with TRBJ1-5; D is unresolved. The CDR3 spans 15 residues. Deletions cut 3 bases from V and 3 bases from J, with 12 bases between.

The DNA for the CDR3 is TGTGCCAGCAGCCAAGATTGGAGCGGGAGTGTCCACGAGCAGTACTTC. Residues: CASSQDWSGSVHEQYF. The rearrangement uses TRBV3-1 and TRBJ2-7, with 8 bases matching TRBD2. Germline trimming cut 0 bases from V and 5 bases from J; bases unmatched to any gene: 9. Germline CDR1 reads LGHDT; CDR2 reads YNNKEL (reference sequence). The CDR3 runs 16 residues.

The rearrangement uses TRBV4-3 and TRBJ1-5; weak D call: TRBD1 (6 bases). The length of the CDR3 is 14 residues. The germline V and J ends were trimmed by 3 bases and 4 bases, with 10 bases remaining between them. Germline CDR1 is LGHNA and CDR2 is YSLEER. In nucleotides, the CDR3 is TGCGCCAGCAGCCAGTTCAGGGGTAATCAGCCCCAGCATTTT. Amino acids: CASSQFRGNQPQHF.

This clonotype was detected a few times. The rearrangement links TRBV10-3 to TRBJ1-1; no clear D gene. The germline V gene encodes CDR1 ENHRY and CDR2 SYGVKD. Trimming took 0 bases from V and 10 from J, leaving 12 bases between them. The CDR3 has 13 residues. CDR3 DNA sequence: TGTGCCATCAGTGAGTCGACGGGGATTGCAGCTTTCTTT. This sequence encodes CAISESTGIAAFF.